This entry lists 28 T cell receptor beta chains sequenced from one sample in a study of CD4 and CD8 cells across lung adenocarcinoma regions. TCRdb itself ran the PCR reads through MiXCR, one entry per CDR3 protein. Of over 15,000 distinct CDR3 sequences listed, about half were seen once; the top ten hold around 55%. Sequenced input: CD8+ T cells from the center of a lung tumor. The receptors were sampled from a female donor with lung adenocarcinoma. The CD4 and CD8 labels of this study may be unreliable.

This clonotype has at least ten counts. The rearrangement uses TRBV6-1 and TRBJ1-5; the D gene is possibly TRBD1 (5 bases). CDR1 and CDR2 (germline): MNHNS, SASEGT. V shed 6 bases and J shed 7 bases, with 13 bases lying between them. The CDR3 is 13 amino acids. The CDR3 DNA reads as TGTGCCAGCAGCAGACAGCTTTGGCAGCCCCAGCATTTT. It specifies CASSRQLWQPQHF.

J is TRBJ2-1 and V is TRBV4-1; tentative D call: TRBD2 (6 bases). Trimming took 4 bases from V and 4 from J, leaving 17 bases between them. CDR1 and CDR2 from the germline V gene are MGHRA and YSYEKL. The length of the CDR3 is 16 residues. For the CDR3, the DNA is TGCGCCAGCAGCCCAAGACTAGGGATCTTATACAATGAGCAGTTCTTC. This sequence encodes CASSPRLGILYNEQFF.

The chain couples TRBV6-1 to TRBJ1-2; D unclear. The CDR3 length is 12 residues. Germline V CDR1 and CDR2: MNHNS, SASEGT. The germline V and J ends were trimmed by 10 bases and 6 bases, with 15 bases remaining between them. Written as DNA, the CDR3 is TGTGCCACCCGACCGGGCGGGAATGGCTACACCTTC. Translated, it gives CATRPGGNGYTF.

This clonotype has just a few counts. The CDR3 DNA follows: TGTGCCAGCAGCGTAGTGGGGGATGGCGGCGATGAAGCTTTCTTT. This codes for CASSVVGDGGDEAFF. The chain has TRBV9 and TRBJ1-1; D is possibly TRBD1 (5 bases). The germline V gene encodes CDR1 SGDLS and CDR2 YYNGEE. Trimming removed 0 bases at V and 7 bases at J, with 16 bases between. The CDR3 length is 15 residues.

The sample holds many counts of this clonotype. This chain links TRBV6-5 with TRBJ1-6; 9 bases match TRBD1. The CDR3 is 19 amino acids. Trimming took 0 bases from V and 0 from J; bases not matched to a gene: 6. CDR1 MNHEY and CDR2 SVGAGI come from the germline V gene. The CDR3 nucleotides are TGTGCCAGCAGTTACTCGGGGGACAGGGCGTTCTCCTATAATTCACCCCTCCACTTT. This gives the protein CASSYSGDRAFSYNSPLHF.

This clonotype has only a few counts. The chain employs TRBV6-1 and TRBJ1-6, with 7 bases matching TRBD1. The germline V gene has CDR1 MNHNS and CDR2 SASEGT. There are 15 residues in the CDR3. V was pared by 11 bases and J by 5 bases, with 12 bases of the junction left unmatched. For the CDR3, the DNA is TGTGCCTTCTCAGGGGGGCCAAGGAATAATTCACCCCTCCACTTT. This codes for CAFSGGPRNNSPLHF.

The gene calls are TRBV27 and TRBJ2-3; TRBD2 matches at 13 bases. The CDR3 runs to 16 residues. CDR1 and CDR2 from the germline V gene are MNHEY and SMNVEV (reference sequence). The trim removed 6 bases at V and 11 bases at J, leaving 14 bases unmatched. This CDR3 is CASRKTSGRAGDMQYF. The CDR3 DNA sequence: TGTGCCAGCAGGAAAACTAGCGGGAGGGCCGGAGACATGCAGTATTTT.

The sample holds a few counts of this clonotype. The V gene is TRBV6-2 or TRBV6-3, the J gene TRBJ2-3; 7 positions agree with TRBD2. Trimming cost V 5 bases and J 7 bases; bases outside gene matches: 12. The V gene's germline CDR1 is MNHEY and CDR2 SVGEGT. This CDR3 is 15 amino acids long. Written as DNA, the CDR3 is TGTGCCAGCAGTGCACTCACTAGCGCCATTTATACGCAGTATTTT. Translating gives CASSALTSAIYTQYF.

The rearrangement joins TRBV27 to TRBJ2-3, with 8 bases fitting TRBD2. The J call may be incorrect, as the DNA end agrees better with TRBJ2-7. This CDR3 comprises 14 residues. Germline lookup yields CDR1 MNHEY and CDR2 SMNVEV (reference sequence). The CDR3 loop reads CAGSGGCSQDTQYF. In DNA form, the CDR3 reads TGTGCGGGCAGCGGGGGCTGTAGCCAAGATACGCAGTACTTC.

Concerning this clonotype itself: A junction end diverges from the germline sequence, so it may reflect a read error. V usage is TRBV6-1 and J usage is TRBJ2-4; D perhaps matches TRBD2 (6 bases). Per the germline V gene, CDR1 is MNHNS and CDR2 is SASEGT. The CDR3 consists of 16 residues. The CDR3 here is CASRDAGLFAKNTQYF. CDR3 nucleotide sequence: TGTGCCAGCCGTGACGCGGGGCTCTTTGCCAAAAATACGCAGTACTTC.

In its sample, this clonotype ranks as medium-sized. V and J are TRBV7-2 and TRBJ2-3; 7 bases line up with TRBD2. V trimming: 4 bases; J trimming: 2 bases; junction bases outside the gene matches: 3. From germline, CDR1 is SGHTA and CDR2 FQGNSA. CDR3 length: 14 amino acids. CDR3 bases: TGTGCCAGCAGCTCCAGCGGGGCCACAGATACGCAGTATTTT. Residues: CASSSSGATDTQYF.

The count of this clonotype is one. The V gene is TRBV4-1, the J gene TRBJ1-2; no definite D call. The CDR3 contains 12 residues. Germline V CDR1 and CDR2: MGHRA, YSYEKL. The V gene lost 3 bases and the J gene lost 4 bases, with 6 bases spanning the gap. The CDR3 sequence: CASSQRGYGYTF. CDR3 in DNA: TGCGCCAGCAGCCAGCGGGGCTATGGCTACACCTTC.

This clonotype was counted at least ten times. CDR3 residues: CASSLGPTGYYGYTF. As DNA, the CDR3 is TGTGCCAGCAGTTTAGGGCCGACAGGGTACTATGGCTACACCTTC. This chain joins TRBV27 and TRBJ1-2; TRBD1 matches at 7 bases. The germline gives CDR1 MNHEY, CDR2 SMNVEV (reference sequence). V was pared by 2 bases and J by 3 bases, with 6 bases of the junction left unmatched. This CDR3 contains 15 residues.

This clonotype was seen a few times. The V call is TRBV6-1, the J call TRBJ2-7; D call uncertain. The CDR3 extends over 12 amino acids. V lost 6 bases and J lost 7, with 13 bases in between. Germline V gene lookup returns CDR1 MNHNS and CDR2 SASEGT. CDR3: CASSGGPREQYF. The DNA for the CDR3 is TGTGCCAGCAGCGGTGGCCCGAGGGAGCAGTACTTC.

The chain links TRBV27 to TRBJ1-2, with TRBD1 matching over 8 bases. The V segment lost 5 bases and the J segment 4 bases; nucleotides outside the gene matches: 6. The CDR3 sequence is 14 residues long. Looked up from germline, CDR1 is MNHEY and CDR2 is SMNVEV (reference sequence). The CDR3 DNA sequence: TGTGCCAGCAGTCATGGGACAGGCTTCTATGGCTACACCTTC. Residues: CASSHGTGFYGYTF.

This chain connects TRBV6-1 to TRBJ2-3; D is possibly TRBD2 (6 bases). V lost 6 bases and J 5 bases, leaving 15 bases between the germline ends. CDR1 is MNHNS and CDR2 is SASEGT in the germline V gene. This CDR3 comprises 14 residues. The CDR3: CASRSGLGGDTQYF. The CDR3 coding sequence is TGTGCCAGCAGATCCGGACTGGGGGGAGATACGCAGTATTTT.

The rearrangement joins TRBV6-5 to TRBJ1-2; D might be TRBD1 (5 bases). Trimming took off 0 bases at V and 4 bases at J, with 12 bases between the two ends. The CDR3 runs 15 residues. The V gene's germline CDR1 is MNHEY and CDR2 SVGAGI. The CDR3 coding sequence is TGTGCCAGCAGTTACTCACCAGGGACGGTCTATGGCTACACCTTC. It yields the protein CASSYSPGTVYGYTF.

The chain uses TRBV6-5 and TRBJ1-6, with D unresolved. Between the trimmed V and J ends, which lost 3 bases and 2 bases, there was a span of 11 bases. This CDR3 has 16 amino acids. Germline-derived CDR1 and CDR2 are MNHEY and SVGAGI. CDR3 DNA sequence: TGTGCCAGCAGTTATGTCCCTATGGCCTATAATTCACCCCTCCACTTT. Its translation is CASSYVPMAYNSPLHF.

Only a few counts were recorded for this clonotype. V and J are TRBV27 and TRBJ1-6; D unclear. Looked up from germline, CDR1 is MNHEY and CDR2 is SMNVEV (reference sequence). V gave up 3 bases and J gave up 7 bases, with 10 bases separating them. This CDR3 contains 14 residues. The CDR3 is CASSLVEQNSPLHF. The DNA of the CDR3 is TGTGCCAGCAGTTTGGTAGAGCAAAATTCACCCCTCCACTTT.

Turning to this clonotype: One end of the junction is discordant with germline, which a read error may explain. The rearrangement links TRBV4-1 to TRBJ2-2; tentative D call: TRBD1 (6 bases). Germline loops: CDR1 MGHRA, CDR2 YSYEKL. The CDR3 loop spans 17 amino acids. The CDR3 coding sequence is TGCGCCAACAGCCTTAGACCGACAGGTACGAACACCGGGGAGCTGTTTTTT. It encodes CANSLRPTGTNTGELFF.

This clonotype has ten or more counts. This chain connects TRBV11-1 to TRBJ2-1; TRBD2 matches at 9 bases. Trimming at V came to 8 bases and at J to 0 bases, leaving 5 bases not matched to a gene. This CDR3 spans 15 amino acids. Germline values: CDR1 SGHAT, CDR2 FQDESV (reference sequence). For the CDR3, the DNA is TGTGCCAGCGGCCCGACTAGCGGCTCCTACAATGAGCAGTTCTTC. This encodes CASGPTSGSYNEQFF.

The chain carries TRBV6-1 and TRBJ2-1; 11 bases agree with TRBD2. V dropped 3 bases and J dropped 9; count of bases not matched to a gene: 7. The CDR3 totals 15 residues. In germline, CDR1 is MNHNS, CDR2 SASEGT. In nucleotides, the CDR3 is TGTGCCAGCAGTGAGGGTAGCGGGGGGGCGGGTGAGCAGTTCTTC. Residues: CASSEGSGGAGEQFF.

With regard to this clonotype: Possible read error: a much larger clone is one base away. The CDR3 loop is CASSYGAGPSTETQYF. CDR3 DNA sequence: TGTGCCAGCAGTTACGGAGCAGGGCCGAGCACAGAGACGCAGTATTTT. This chain uses TRBV6-5 with TRBJ2-3; tentative D call: TRBD1 (5 bases). CDR3 size: 16 residues. Germline assignment: CDR1 MNHEY and CDR2 SVGAGI.

The V and J genes are TRBV6-5 and TRBJ1-4; TRBD1 agrees at 8 bases. The CDR3 is made up of 14 amino acids. The germline V gene has CDR1 MNHEY and CDR2 SVGAGI. With V trimmed by 3 bases and J by 8 bases, 5 bases remained unmatched. The CDR3 DNA sequence: TGTGCCAGCAGTTATAGGACAGGGTACGAAAAACTGTTTTTT. Protein: CASSYRTGYEKLFF.

This chain uses TRBV6-1 with TRBJ2-1, with TRBD2 matching 10 bases. CDR3 size: 15 residues. V lost 6 bases to trimming and J lost 12 bases; unmatched junction nucleotides: 14. Germline CDR1 is MNHNS and CDR2 is SASEGT. The CDR3 sequence is CASRVAGGRNDTQFF. CDR3 DNA sequence: TGTGCCAGCAGAGTAGCGGGGGGCAGGAACGATACGCAGTTCTTC.

V is TRBV6-1 and J is TRBJ2-2, with D possibly TRBD1 on 5 matching bases. The germline CDR1 and CDR2 sequences are MNHNS and SASEGT. CDR3 length: 18 amino acids. V lost 1 base and J 4 bases, leaving 19 bases between the germline ends. In DNA, the CDR3 is TGTGCCAGCAGTGAAGGGCTACAGGTTTGGGTGGGCACCGGGGAGCTGTTTTTT. Amino acid sequence: CASSEGLQVWVGTGELFF.

CDR3 region: CASSLLGYEQYV. CDR3 nucleotides: TGTGCCAGCAGTTTGCTAGGCTACGAGCAGTACGTC. The genes are TRBV12-3 or TRBV12-4 and TRBJ2-1; no clear D. The J call is uncertain, as TRBJ2-7 better fits the DNA end. The CDR3 has 12 residues.

V is TRBV6-1 and J is TRBJ2-3, with a possible D match to TRBD1 (6 bases). The CDR3 is made up of 16 amino acids. V was pared by 4 bases and J by 1 base, with 15 bases between. CDR1 is MNHNS and CDR2 is SASEGT in the germline V gene. The CDR3 DNA follows: TGTGCCAGCAGTGTGGAACAGGGCTTGGGCACAGATACGCAGTATTTT. It codes for CASSVEQGLGTDTQYF.